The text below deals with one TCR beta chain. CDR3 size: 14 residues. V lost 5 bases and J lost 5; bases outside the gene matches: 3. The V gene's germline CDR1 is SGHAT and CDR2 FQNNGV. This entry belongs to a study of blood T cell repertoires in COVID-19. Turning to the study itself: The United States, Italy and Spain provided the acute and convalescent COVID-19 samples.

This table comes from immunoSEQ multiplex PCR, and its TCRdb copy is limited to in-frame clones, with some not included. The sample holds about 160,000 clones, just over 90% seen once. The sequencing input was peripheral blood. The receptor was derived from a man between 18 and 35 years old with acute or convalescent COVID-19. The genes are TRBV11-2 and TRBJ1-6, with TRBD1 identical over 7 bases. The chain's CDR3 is CASSPDRNNSPLHF. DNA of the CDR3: TGTGCCAGCAGCCCGGACAGGAATAATTCACCCCTCCACTTT.